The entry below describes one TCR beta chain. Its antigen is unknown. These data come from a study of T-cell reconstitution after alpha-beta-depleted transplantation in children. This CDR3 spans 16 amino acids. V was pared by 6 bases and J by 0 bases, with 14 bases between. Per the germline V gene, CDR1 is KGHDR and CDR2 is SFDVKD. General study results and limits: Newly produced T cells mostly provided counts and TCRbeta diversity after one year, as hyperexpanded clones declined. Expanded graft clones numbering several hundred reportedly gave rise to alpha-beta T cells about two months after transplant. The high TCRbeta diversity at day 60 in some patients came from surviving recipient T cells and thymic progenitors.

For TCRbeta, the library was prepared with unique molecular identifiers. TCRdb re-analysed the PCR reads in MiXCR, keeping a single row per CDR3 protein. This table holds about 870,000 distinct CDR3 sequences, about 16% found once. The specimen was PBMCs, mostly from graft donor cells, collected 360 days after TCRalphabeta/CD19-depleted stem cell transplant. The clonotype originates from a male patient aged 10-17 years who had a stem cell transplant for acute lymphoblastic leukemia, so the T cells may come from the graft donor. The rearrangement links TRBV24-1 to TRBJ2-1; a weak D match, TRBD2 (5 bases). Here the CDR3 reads CATSTSDTSSYNEQFF. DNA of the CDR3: TGTGCCACCAGTACCTCAGACACTAGCTCCTACAATGAGCAGTTCTTC.